This T cell receptor (beta chain) was profiled in a study of cytotoxic CD8 clonotypes in ibrutinib-treated CLL. The study's findings and limits: An increase in clonality occurred at ibrutinib response, followed by a return toward baseline at progression.

Clones were sequenced by immunoSEQ multiplex PCR, and TCRdb holds only the in-frame ones, with some missing. The sample records about 22,000 clones, around 73% being singletons. CDR3 length: 16 amino acids. The V gene's germline CDR1 is SGDLS and CDR2 YYNGEE. The V gene lost 5 bases and the J gene lost 0 bases, with 14 bases spanning the gap. A note on this clone: Its antigen is currently unknown.

This specimen consisted of PBMCs, obtained before ibrutinib treatment. This chain joins TRBV9 and TRBJ1-4; D uncertain. This clonotype originated in a human donor with chronic lymphocytic leukemia. For the CDR3, the DNA is TGTGCCAGCAGTCCTCAACCGGGAGCAACTAATGAAAAACTGTTTTTT. Protein: CASSPQPGATNEKLFF.